The TCR beta chain under discussion was sequenced for a study of T cell responses to AZD1222 COVID-19 vaccine. V gave up 2 bases and J gave up 3 bases; unmatched junction bases: 12. CDR1 and CDR2 (germline): GTSNPN, SVGIG (reference sequence). This CDR3 is built from 16 residues. The method was immunoSEQ multiplex PCR; TCRdb's version includes in-frame clones alone and lacks a portion of them. The table records approximately 150,000 clones, around 88% of them present only once. The gene calls are TRBV30 and TRBJ1-2; 7 positions match TRBD1. The material sequenced was peripheral blood, taken 28 days after the second AZD1222 dose. The receptor was derived from an adult who received the AZD1222 COVID-19 vaccine. The CDR3 DNA is TGTGCCTGGAGTCCCAAACCGGGACAGCGGGACTATGGCTACACCTTC. As protein: CAWSPKPGQRDYGYTF.